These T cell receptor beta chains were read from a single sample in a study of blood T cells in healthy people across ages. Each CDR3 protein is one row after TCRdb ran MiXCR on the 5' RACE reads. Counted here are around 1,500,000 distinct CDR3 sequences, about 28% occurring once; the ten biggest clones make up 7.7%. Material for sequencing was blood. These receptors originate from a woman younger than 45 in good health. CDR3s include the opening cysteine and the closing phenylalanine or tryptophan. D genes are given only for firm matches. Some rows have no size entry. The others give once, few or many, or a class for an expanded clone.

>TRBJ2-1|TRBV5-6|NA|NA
TGTGCCAGCAGCTGGCCGGACAACAGGGCCAATGAGCAGTTCTTC
CASSWPDNRANEQFF
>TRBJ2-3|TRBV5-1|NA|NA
TGCGCCAGCAGCTTGGCAACAGGGAGGGGAGATACGCAGTATTTT
CASSLATGRGDTQYF
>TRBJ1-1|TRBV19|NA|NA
TGTGCCAGTAGTATTCTTGGCGAGGGCACTGAAGCTTTCTTT
CASSILGEGTEAFF
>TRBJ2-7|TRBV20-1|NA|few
TGCAGTGCTAGGACGCCTACCTACGAGCAGTACTTC
CSARTPTYEQYF
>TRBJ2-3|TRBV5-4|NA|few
TGTGCCAGCAGTTTAGGGGCCCGGGGCACAGATACGCAGTATTTT
CASSLGARGTDTQYF
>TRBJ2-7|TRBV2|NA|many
TGTGCCAGCAAGGCTGGACCCTACGAGCAGTACTTC
CASKAGPYEQYF
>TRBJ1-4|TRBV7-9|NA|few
TGTGCCAGCAGCCATCAGAGGGGGAGCGAAAAACTGTTTTTT
CASSHQRGSEKLFF
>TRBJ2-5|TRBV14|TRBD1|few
TGTGCCAGCAGACACGGACAGGCCCGACAAGAGACCCAGTACTTC
CASRHGQARQETQYF
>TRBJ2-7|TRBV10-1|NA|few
TGCGCCAGCAGTGAGTCCCGCGGAACCTACGAGCAGTACTTC
CASSESRGTYEQYF
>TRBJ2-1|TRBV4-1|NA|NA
TGCGCCAGCAGCCAAGTTAGGATCGGGGGACTCTACAATGAGCAGTTCTTC
CASSQVRIGGLYNEQFF
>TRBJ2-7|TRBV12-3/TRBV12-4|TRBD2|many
TGTGCCAGTCAGCGGGGTTCCTCCTACGAGCAGTACTTC
CASQRGSSYEQYF
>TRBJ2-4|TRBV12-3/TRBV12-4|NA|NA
TGTGCCAGCAGGACAACCGGGGGGCCCAATGAGCAGTACTTC
CASRTTGGPNEQYF
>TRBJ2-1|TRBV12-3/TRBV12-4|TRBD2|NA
TGTGCCAGCAGTTTATCGGGACTAGGCGATGAGCAGTTCTTC
CASSLSGLGDEQFF
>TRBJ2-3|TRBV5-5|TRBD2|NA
TGTGCCAGCAGCCGGGGGGGACTAGGTATCACAGATACGCAGTATTTT
CASSRGGLGITDTQYF
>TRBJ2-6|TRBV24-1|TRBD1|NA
TGTGCCACCAGTGATCTCCGGGGGACAGGCTCTGGGGCCAACGTCCTGACTTTC
CATSDLRGTGSGANVLTF
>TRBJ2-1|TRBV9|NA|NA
TGTGCCAGCAGCGGAGGGTGGGCTTTGGATGAGCAGTTCTTC
CASSGGWALDEQFF
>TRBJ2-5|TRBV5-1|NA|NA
TGCGCCAACAGCTTCACAGGGCAAGAGACCCAGTACTTC
CANSFTGQETQYF
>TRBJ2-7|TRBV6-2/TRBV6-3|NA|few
TGTGCCAGCAGTTACTCGCCGGGACGGACCTACGAGCAGTACTTC
CASSYSPGRTYEQYF
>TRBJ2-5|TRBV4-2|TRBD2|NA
TGTGCCAGCAGCCAAGATGGGACTAGCGGGGGAGATATCCAAGAGACCCAGTACTTC
CASSQDGTSGGDIQETQYF
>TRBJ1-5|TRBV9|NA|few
TGTGCCAGCAGCGTTTCAGGGGAGAGCAATCAGCCCCAGCATTTT
CASSVSGESNQPQHF
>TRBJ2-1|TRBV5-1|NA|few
TGCGCCAGCAGCCCCTTACAGCGCTACAATGGGCAGTTCTTC
CASSPLQRYNGQFF
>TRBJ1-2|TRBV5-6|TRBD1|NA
TGTGCCAGCAGCTTGACCCGGGACAGGATTCTTTCGTATGGCTACACCTTC
CASSLTRDRILSYGYTF
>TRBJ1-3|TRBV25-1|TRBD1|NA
TGTGCCAGCAGGGACACAGGGGGCTCTGGAAACACCATATATTTT
CASRDTGGSGNTIYF
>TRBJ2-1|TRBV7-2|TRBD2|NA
TGTGCCAGCAGCTCGGAAGCGGGAGGGCCTGAGTTCTTC
CASSSEAGGPEFF
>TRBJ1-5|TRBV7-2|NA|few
TGTACCAGCAGTGGGGGGGTTCGACAGCCCCAGCATTTT
CTSSGGVRQPQHF
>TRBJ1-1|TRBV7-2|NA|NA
TGTGCCAGCGGTGGGGAGCTGAACACTGAAGCTTTCTTT
CASGGELNTEAFF
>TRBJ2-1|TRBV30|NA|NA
TGTGCCTGGAGTCCGGGCACTTCGGGTGAGCAGTTCTTC
CAWSPGTSGEQFF